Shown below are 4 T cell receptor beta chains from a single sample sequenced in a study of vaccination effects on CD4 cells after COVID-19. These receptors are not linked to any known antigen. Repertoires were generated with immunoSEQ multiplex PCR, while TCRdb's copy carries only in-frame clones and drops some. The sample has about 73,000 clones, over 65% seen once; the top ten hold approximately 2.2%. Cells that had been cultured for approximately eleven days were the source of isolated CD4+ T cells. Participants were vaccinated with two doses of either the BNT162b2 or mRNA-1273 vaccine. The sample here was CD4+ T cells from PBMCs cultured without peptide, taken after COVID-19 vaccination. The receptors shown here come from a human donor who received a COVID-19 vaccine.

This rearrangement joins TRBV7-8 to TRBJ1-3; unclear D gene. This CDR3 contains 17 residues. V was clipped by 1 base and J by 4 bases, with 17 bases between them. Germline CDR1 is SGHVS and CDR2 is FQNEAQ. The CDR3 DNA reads TGTGCCAGCAGCTTAGAGTCATTCGTTTATCTCGGAAACACCATATATTTT. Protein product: CASSLESFVYLGNTIYF.

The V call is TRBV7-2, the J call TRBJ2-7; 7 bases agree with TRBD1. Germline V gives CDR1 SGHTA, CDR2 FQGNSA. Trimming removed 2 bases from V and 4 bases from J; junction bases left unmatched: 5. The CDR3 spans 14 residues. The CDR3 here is CASSLPGQDYEQYV. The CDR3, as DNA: TGTGCCAGCAGCTTACCCGGACAGGATTACGAGCAGTACGTC.

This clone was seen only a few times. CDR3 sequence reads: CASRGSDSGNTIYF. CDR3 coding DNA: TGTGCCAGCAGAGGTTCGGACAGTGGAAACACCATATATTTT. V and J are TRBV9 and TRBJ1-3, with a possible D match to TRBD1 (6 bases). The CDR3 is made up of 14 amino acids. V was trimmed by 5 bases and J by 3 bases, leaving 12 bases between them. CDR1 and CDR2 (germline): SGDLS, YYNGEE.

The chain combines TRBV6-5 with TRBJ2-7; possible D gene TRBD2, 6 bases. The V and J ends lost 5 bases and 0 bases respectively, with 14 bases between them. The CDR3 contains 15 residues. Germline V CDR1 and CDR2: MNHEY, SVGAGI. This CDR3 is CASSRTPGGSYEQYV. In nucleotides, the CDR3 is TGTGCCAGCAGTCGGACACCCGGGGGCTCCTACGAGCAGTACGTC.